Sequencing of this T cell receptor (beta chain) was carried out in a study of vaccination and CD4 T cells after COVID-19. Across the whole study: Overlapping spike peptides from SARS-CoV-2, HCoV-NL63, HCoV-OC43 and HCoV-229E served to stimulate the cells. Cultures serving as controls received a peptide pool (CEFX or HIV-1 Nef) or no peptide. The study, taken as a whole, reports: The study found that a median approximately 84% of reactive clones in convalescent patients appeared only post-vaccination. The great majority, 304 of 307 vaccine-specific clones, proved spike mono-reactive in convalescent patients.

The germline V gene has CDR1 MDHEN and CDR2 SYDVKM. V lost 2 bases and J lost 0, with 14 bases in between. This CDR3 spans 18 amino acids. The table lists this clonotype with a few counts. Its target is not known. As for treatment: roughly ten-day PBMC culture with coronavirus spike peptide pools or control peptides (ViraFEST assay). The study sequenced cultured CD4+ T cell DNA using the Oncomine TCR Beta short-read assay. TCRdb passed the PCR reads through MiXCR, listing each CDR3 protein once. The sample carries 25,000 or so distinct CDR3 sequences, roughly 39% recorded once. The specimen sequenced was CD4+ T cells from blood, cultured in vitro. The receptor was isolated from a human donor who had recovered from COVID-19. The chain is built from TRBV28 and TRBJ2-6; D gene uncertain. CDR3 sequence reads: CASSLAGLSASGANVLTF. In DNA form, the CDR3 reads TGTGCCAGCAGTTTAGCTGGGTTGTCAGCCTCTGGGGCCAACGTCCTGACTTTC.